This T cell receptor (beta chain) appears in the sequencing data of a study of T cell repertoires in cytomegalovirus infection (dated by TCRdb to about 2019). With regard to the full study: Recently identified HLA-C-restricted CMV epitopes, whose presentation resists viral immunomodulation, were targeted by peptide stimulations together with well-studied HLA-B-restricted epitopes. Donor HLA type was relevant to the analysis, because carriage of CMV infection together with the matching HLA type was indicated by public TCR beta signatures. Study-wide conclusions, independent of this receptor: The ex vivo response was dominated by HLA-C-restricted CMV-specific TCR beta clonotypes, and the single most frequent clonotype in two of eight donors was supplied by these HLA-C-restricted clonotypes. In both this cohort and an independent cohort of some 350 donors, the cumulative frequency of public TCR beta family members distinguished carriers of CMV infection plus the relevant HLA type.

The CDR3 sequence holds 16 residues, the cysteine and phenylalanine included. Solely the CDR3 DNA is kept, with 48 bases framed from the first base. CDR1 MNHEY and CDR2 SVGEGT are derived from the germline V gene. The germline ends are 12 bases apart after V is trimmed by 0 bases and J by 1 base. This specimen's treatment or condition label, interpreted: in vitro stimulation with specific CMV peptide epitopes to enrich CMV-specific T cells. The sequencing machine was an Illumina HiSeq 1500. Through fastp at Q25 and MiXCR, TCRdb rebuilt clones from the public reads, retaining in-frame beta chains. Each CDR3 protein gets just one entry, which takes the most common genes and DNA from the rows behind it. This sample gives 750,000 to 950,000 distinct CDR3 sequences in total; about 27% of them show up just once. Of the sample, around 13% falls within the top ten clones. Only a few counts were recorded for this clonotype. The specificity of this receptor is unknown. The input lacks base qualities; no much larger clone sits a single base away.

The TCR originated in a human donor in good health (CMV status not recorded). Some clones in this sample may be carry-over from other donors' samples. The starting material was cultured CD8+ T cells from PBMCs, obtained from culture after CMV antigen stimulation. The chain links TRBV6-2 or TRBV6-3 with TRBJ2-5; no confident D gene assignment can be made. In nucleotide form, the sequence is TGTGCCAGCAGTTACTCGAATTTTGACACCCAAGAGACCCAGTACTTC. Its coded protein is CASSYSNFDTQETQYF.